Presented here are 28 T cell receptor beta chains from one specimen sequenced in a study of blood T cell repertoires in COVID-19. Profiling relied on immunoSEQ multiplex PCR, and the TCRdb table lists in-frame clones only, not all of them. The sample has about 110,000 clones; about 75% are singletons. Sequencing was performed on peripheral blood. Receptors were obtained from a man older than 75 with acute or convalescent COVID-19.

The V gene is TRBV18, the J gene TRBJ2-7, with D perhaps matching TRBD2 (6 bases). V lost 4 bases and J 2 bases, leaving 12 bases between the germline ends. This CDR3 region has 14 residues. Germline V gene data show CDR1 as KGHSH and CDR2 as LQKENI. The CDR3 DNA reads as TGTGCCAGCTCACGGGAGGCCAACGCCTACGAGCAGTACTTC. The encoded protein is CASSREANAYEQYF.

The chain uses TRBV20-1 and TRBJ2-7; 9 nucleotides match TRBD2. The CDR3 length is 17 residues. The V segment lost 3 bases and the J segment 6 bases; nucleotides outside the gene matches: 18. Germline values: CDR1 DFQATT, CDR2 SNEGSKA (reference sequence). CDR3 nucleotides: TGCAGTGCTAGTGGTTTGGCGGGAGGGGCTTTCCCTCGCGAGCAGTACTTC. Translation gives CSASGLAGGAFPREQYF.

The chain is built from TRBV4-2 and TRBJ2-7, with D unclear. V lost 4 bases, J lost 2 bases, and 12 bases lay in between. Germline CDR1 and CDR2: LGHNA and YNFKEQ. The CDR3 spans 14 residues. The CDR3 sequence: CASSRSLPPYEQYF. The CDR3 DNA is TGTGCCAGCAGCCGTTCCCTACCCCCCTACGAGCAGTACTTC.

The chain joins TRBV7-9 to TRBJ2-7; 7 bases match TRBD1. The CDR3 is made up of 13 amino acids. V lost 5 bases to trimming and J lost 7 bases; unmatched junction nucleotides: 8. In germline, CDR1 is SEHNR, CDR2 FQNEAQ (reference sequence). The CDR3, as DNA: TGTGCCAGCAGCCGAGTAGGGGGCGGGGAGCAGTACTTC. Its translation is CASSRVGGGEQYF.

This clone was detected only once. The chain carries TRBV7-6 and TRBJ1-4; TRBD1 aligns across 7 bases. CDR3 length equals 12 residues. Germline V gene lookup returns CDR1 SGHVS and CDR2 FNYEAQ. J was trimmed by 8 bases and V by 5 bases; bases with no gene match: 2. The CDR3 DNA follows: TGTGCCAGCAGCAGGACAGGAGAAAAACTGTTTTTT. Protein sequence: CASSRTGEKLFF.

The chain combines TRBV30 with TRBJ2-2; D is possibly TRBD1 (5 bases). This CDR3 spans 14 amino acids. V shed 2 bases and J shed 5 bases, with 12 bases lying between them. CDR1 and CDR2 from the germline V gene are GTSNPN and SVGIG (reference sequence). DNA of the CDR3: TGTGCCTGGAGTTGGCAGGGAACAACCGGGGAGCTGTTTTTT. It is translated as CAWSWQGTTGELFF.

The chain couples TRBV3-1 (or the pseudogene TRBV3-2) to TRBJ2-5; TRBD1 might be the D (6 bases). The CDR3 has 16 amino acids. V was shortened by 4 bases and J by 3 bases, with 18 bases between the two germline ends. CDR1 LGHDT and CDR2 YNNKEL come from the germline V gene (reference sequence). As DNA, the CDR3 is TGTGCCAGCAGCCGCGGATTCAGGGGTCCTAAAGAGACCCAGTACTTC. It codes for CASSRGFRGPKETQYF.

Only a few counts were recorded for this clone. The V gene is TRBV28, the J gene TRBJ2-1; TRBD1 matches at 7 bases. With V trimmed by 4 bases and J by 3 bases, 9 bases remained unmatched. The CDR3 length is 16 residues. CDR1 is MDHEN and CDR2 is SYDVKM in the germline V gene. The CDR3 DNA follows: TGTGCCAGCAGTTCCTCAGGGGGAGCTAGCTACAATGAGCAGTTCTTC. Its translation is CASSSSGGASYNEQFF.

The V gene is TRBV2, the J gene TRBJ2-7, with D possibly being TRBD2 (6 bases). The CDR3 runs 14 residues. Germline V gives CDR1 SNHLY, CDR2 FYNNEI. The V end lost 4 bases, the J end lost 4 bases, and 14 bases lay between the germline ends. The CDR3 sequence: CASSAHGGWYEQYF. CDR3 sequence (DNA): TGTGCCAGCAGTGCTCACGGGGGATGGTACGAGCAGTACTTC.

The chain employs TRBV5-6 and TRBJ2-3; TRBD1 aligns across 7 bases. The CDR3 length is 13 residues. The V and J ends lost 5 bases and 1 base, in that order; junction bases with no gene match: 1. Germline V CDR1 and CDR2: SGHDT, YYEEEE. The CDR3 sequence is CASRGTGTDTQYF. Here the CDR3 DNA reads TGTGCCAGCAGAGGGACAGGCACAGATACGCAGTATTTT.

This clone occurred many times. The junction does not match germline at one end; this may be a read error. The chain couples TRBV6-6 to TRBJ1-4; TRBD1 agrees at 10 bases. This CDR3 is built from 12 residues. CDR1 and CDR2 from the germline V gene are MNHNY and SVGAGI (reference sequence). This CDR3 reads CASSYSGDRGIF. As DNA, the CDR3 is TGTGCCAGCAGTTACTCGGGGGACAGGGGTATTTTT.

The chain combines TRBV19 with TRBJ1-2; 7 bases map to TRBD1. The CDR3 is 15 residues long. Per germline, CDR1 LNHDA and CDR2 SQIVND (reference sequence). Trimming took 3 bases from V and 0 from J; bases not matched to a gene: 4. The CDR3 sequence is CASSIIQGANYGYTF. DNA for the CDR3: TGTGCCAGTAGTATTATTCAGGGGGCTAACTATGGCTACACCTTC.

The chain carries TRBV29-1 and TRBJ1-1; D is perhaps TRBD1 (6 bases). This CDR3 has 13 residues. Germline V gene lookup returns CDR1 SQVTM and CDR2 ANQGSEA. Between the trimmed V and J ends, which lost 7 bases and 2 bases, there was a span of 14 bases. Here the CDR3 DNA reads TGCAGCGGAAAGACAGGAGTTAACACTGAAGCTTTCTTT. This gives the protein CSGKTGVNTEAFF.

This chain's CDR3 is CAILGGTKNTEAFF. CDR3 nucleotides: TGTGCCATTTTGGGAGGGACAAAGAACACTGAAGCTTTCTTT. This sequence joins TRBV28 and TRBJ1-1; possible D gene TRBD1, 6 bases. The CDR3 has 14 amino acids. Trimming took off 10 bases at V and 1 base at J, with 16 bases between the two ends. Germline values: CDR1 MDHEN, CDR2 SYDVKM.

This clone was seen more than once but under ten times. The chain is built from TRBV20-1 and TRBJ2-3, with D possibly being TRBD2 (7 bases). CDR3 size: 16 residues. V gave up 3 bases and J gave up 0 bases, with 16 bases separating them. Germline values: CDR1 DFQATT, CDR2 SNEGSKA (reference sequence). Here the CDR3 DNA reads TGCAGTGCTAGTTTCGGGGGGCTTTGGAGCACAGATACGCAGTATTTT. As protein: CSASFGGLWSTDTQYF.

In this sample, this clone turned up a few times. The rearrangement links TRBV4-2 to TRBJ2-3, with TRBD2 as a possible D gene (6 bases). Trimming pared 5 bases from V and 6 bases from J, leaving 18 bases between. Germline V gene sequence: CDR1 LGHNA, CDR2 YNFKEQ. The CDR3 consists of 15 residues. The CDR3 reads CASSEPGLPGDTQYF. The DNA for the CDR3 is TGTGCCAGCAGCGAGCCGGGACTCCCAGGGGATACGCAGTATTTT.

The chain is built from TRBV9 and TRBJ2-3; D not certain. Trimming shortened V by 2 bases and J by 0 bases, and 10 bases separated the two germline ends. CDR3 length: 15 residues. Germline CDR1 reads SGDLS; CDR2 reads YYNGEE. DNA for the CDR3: TGTGCCAGCAGCGTTGGAGCGATTAGCACAGATACGCAGTATTTT. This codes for CASSVGAISTDTQYF.

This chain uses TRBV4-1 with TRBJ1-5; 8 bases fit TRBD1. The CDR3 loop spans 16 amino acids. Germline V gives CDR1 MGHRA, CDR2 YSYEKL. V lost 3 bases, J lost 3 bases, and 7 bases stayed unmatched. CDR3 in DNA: TGCGCCAGCAGCCAGACAGGGGCGTTTATCAATCAGCCCCAGCATTTT. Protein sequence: CASSQTGAFINQPQHF.

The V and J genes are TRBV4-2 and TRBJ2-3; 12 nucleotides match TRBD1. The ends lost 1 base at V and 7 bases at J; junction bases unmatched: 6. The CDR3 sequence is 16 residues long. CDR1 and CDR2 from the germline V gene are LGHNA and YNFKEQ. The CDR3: CASSQATGQGANTQYF. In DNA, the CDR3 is TGTGCCAGCAGCCAAGCCACGGGACAGGGGGCGAATACGCAGTATTTT.

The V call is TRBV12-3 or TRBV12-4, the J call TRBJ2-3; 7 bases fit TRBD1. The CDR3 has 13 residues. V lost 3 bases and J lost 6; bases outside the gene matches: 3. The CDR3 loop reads CASSFFRGDTQYF. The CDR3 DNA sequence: TGTGCCAGCAGTTTCTTCAGGGGGGATACGCAGTATTTT.

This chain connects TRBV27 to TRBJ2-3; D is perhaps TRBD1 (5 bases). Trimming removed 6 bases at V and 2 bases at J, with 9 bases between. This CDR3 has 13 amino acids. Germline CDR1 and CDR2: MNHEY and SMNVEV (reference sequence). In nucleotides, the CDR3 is TGTGCCAGCAGGGGCAGGGACACAGATACGCAGTATTTT. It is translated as CASRGRDTDTQYF.

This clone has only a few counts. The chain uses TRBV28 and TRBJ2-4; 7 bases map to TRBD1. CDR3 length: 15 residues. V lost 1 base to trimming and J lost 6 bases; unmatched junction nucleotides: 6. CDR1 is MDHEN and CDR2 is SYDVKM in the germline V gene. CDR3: CASSLLTDRANIQYF. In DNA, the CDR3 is TGTGCCAGCAGTTTATTAACCGACAGGGCAAACATTCAGTACTTC.

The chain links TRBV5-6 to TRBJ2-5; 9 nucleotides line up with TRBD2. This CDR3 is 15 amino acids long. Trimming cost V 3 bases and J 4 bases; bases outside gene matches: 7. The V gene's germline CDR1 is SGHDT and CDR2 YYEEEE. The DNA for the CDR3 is TGTGCCAGCAGCTGGTCCCCGACTAGCGGAGAGACCCAGTACTTC. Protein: CASSWSPTSGETQYF. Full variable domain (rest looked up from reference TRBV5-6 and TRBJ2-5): DAGVTQSPTHLIKTRGQQVTLRCSPKSGHDTVSWYQQALGQGPQFIFQYYEEEERQRGNFPDRFSGHQFPNYSSELNVNALLLGDSALYLCASSWSPTSGETQYFGPGTRLLVL.

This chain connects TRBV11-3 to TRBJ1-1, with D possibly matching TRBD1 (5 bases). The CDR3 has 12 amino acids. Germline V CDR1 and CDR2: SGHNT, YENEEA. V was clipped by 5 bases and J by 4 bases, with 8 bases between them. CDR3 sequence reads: CASSQRGTEAFF. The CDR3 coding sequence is TGTGCCAGCAGCCAAAGGGGCACTGAAGCTTTCTTT.

CDR3 protein: CASSTTPGGIQYF. The CDR3 bases are TGTGCCAGCAGTACCACCCCCGGGGGCATTCAGTACTTC. The chain uses TRBV6-2 or TRBV6-3 and TRBJ2-4, with D tentatively TRBD2 (6 bases). This CDR3 is 13 amino acids long. Trimming stripped 5 bases from V and 9 bases from J, with 14 bases between. In germline, CDR1 is MNHEY, CDR2 SVGEGT.

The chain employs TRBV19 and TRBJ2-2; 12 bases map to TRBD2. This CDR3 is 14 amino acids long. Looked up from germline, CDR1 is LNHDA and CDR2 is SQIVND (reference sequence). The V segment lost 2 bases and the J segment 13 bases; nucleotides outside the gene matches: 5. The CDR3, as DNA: TGTGCCAGTAGTATAAGGGCTAGCGGGAGGGCGCTGTTTTTT. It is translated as CASSIRASGRALFF. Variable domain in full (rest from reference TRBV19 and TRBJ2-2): DGGITQSPKYLFRKEGQNVTLSCEQNLNHDAMYWYRQDPGQGLRLIYYSQIVNDFQKGDIAEGYSVSREKKESFPLTVTSAQKNPTAFYLCASSIRASGRALFFGEGSRLTVL.

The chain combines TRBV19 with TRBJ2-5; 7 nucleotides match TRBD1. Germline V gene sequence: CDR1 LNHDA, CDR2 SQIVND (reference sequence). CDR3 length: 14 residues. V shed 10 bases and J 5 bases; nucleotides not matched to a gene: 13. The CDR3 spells CATGTAGSRETQYF. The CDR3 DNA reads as TGTGCCACCGGGACAGCCGGTTCAAGGGAGACCCAGTACTTC.

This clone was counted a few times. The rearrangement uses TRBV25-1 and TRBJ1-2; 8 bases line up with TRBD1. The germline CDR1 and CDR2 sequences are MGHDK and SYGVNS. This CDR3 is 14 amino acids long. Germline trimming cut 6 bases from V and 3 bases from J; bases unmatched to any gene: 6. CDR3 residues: CASRGQGLYYGYTF. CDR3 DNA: TGTGCCAGCAGAGGACAGGGCCTCTACTATGGCTACACCTTC.